The entry that follows covers one T cell receptor (beta chain) sequence. The data are from a study of blood T cell repertoires in COVID-19. Study-wide context: Donors in Cohort 3 counted as recovered after two negative PCRs, clearance, or symptom resolution.

The protocol was immunoSEQ multiplex PCR, while the TCRdb copy is restricted to in-frame clones and leaves out a portion. The sample yields a few hundred thousand clones, about 87% seen once. CDR3 length: 16 amino acids. Trimming removed 3 bases from V and 4 bases from J; junction bases left unmatched: 8. Germline V lookup: CDR1 KGHSH, CDR2 LQKENI. The gene calls are TRBV18 and TRBJ2-7; 11 positions agree with TRBD1. The receptor was derived from a man in his forties in a cohort exposed to, infected with or recovered from COVID-19 (not recorded which). Sequencing was done on a sample of PBMCs or T cells enriched from blood (not recorded which). The CDR3 bases are TGTGCCAGCTCACCGAGAGGGACAGGGGGTTGGTACGAGCAGTACTTC. It encodes CASSPRGTGGWYEQYF.